The 30 T cell receptor beta chains below all came from one sample that was sequenced in a study of breast tumors, draining lymph nodes, adjacent tissues. One entry per CDR3 protein results from TCRdb running MiXCR on the multiplex PCR reads. This sample has 85,000 to 130,000 distinct CDR3 sequences; 21% occur once, and the top ten carry 1% to 1.5%. Axillary draining lymph nodes of breast cancer patients supplied the node samples. The specimen sequenced was axillary lymph node tissue. The receptors here all came from a female donor with breast cancer. Some clones in this sample may be carry-over from other donors' samples.

This sequence joins TRBV5-1 and TRBJ1-1; D is unclear. Germline loops: CDR1 SGHRS, CDR2 YFSETQ. This CDR3 spans 15 amino acids. The V and J ends lost 0 bases and 1 base respectively, with 10 bases between them. As DNA, the CDR3 is TGCGCCAGCAGCTTGGTTGTGGGAAAGAACACTGAAGCTTTCTTT. Its translation is CASSLVVGKNTEAFF.

This clonotype was counted only a few times. The rearrangement links TRBV4-1 to TRBJ2-3, with 13 bases matching TRBD2. The J segment lost 0 bases and the V segment lost 4 bases, leaving 7 bases of the junction unmatched. CDR1 MGHRA and CDR2 YSYEKL come from the germline V gene. This CDR3 region has 18 residues. CDR3 DNA sequence: TGCGCCAGCAGCCCCCGACTAGCGGGGGGACCTAGCACAGATACGCAGTATTTT. Residues: CASSPRLAGGPSTDTQYF.

This clonotype was seen many times. The rearrangement uses TRBV6-2 or TRBV6-3 and TRBJ1-2, with 8 nucleotides matching TRBD1. The CDR3 contains 15 residues. The junction had 4 bases not matched to a gene; V was cut back by 0 bases and J by 4 bases. Per the germline V gene, CDR1 is MNHEY and CDR2 is SVGEGT. The CDR3 DNA is TGTGCCAGCAGTTACTCGAGAACAGGGGGCTATGGCTACACCTTC. It yields the protein CASSYSRTGGYGYTF.

This clonotype was seen many times. J is TRBJ1-2 and V is TRBV6-1, with 9 bases aligning to TRBD1. The CDR3 covers 14 residues. The germline CDR1 and CDR2 sequences are MNHNS and SASEGT. Trimming took 2 bases from V and 6 from J; bases not matched to a gene: 4. This CDR3 is CASSERQGVDGYTF. DNA for the CDR3: TGTGCCAGCAGTGAACGACAGGGGGTGGATGGCTACACCTTC.

This clonotype was counted a few times. The rearrangement links TRBV30 to TRBJ2-5; no firm D call. The CDR3 covers 12 residues. V was pared by 5 bases and J by 1 base, with 8 bases between. The germline CDR1 and CDR2 sequences are GTSNPN and SVGIG (reference sequence). The CDR3 DNA reads TGTGCCTGGTCCAGGACCCAAGAGACCCAGTACTTC. This encodes CAWSRTQETQYF.

This clonotype was picked up many times. The chain uses TRBV24-1 and TRBJ2-7, with 7 bases matching TRBD1. Germline assignment: CDR1 KGHDR and CDR2 SFDVKD. The J segment lost 3 bases and the V segment lost 4 bases, leaving 5 bases of the junction unmatched. CDR3 length: 14 amino acids. CDR3 loop: CATSEAGGVYEQYF. The CDR3 nucleotides read TGTGCCACCAGTGAGGCAGGGGGTGTCTACGAGCAGTACTTC.

This clonotype was seen a few times. The chain has TRBV5-1 and TRBJ2-5, with a possible D match to TRBD2 (7 bases). Germline V gene data show CDR1 as SGHRS and CDR2 as YFSETQ. With 7 bases removed from V and 5 bases from J, the gap between germline ends came to 18 bases. This CDR3 comprises 14 residues. CDR3 bases: TGCGCCAGCCGGGGGGCAAACCGAGGGGAGACCCAGTACTTC. Its protein product is CASRGANRGETQYF. Supplemented by reference TRBV5-1 and TRBJ2-5, the full variable domain reads KAGVTQTPRYLIKTRGQQVTLSCSPISGHRSVSWYQQTPGQGLQFLFEYFSETQRNKGNFPGRFSGRQFSNSRSEMNVSTLELGDSALYLCASRGANRGETQYFGPGTRLLVL.

This clonotype was found many times. This chain connects TRBV7-9 to TRBJ1-6; no definite D call. The CDR3 is 12 amino acids. CDR1 is SEHNR and CDR2 is FQNEAQ in the germline V gene (reference sequence). Trimming pared 3 bases from V and 8 bases from J, leaving 5 bases between. The CDR3 here is CASSFPDSPLHF. The CDR3 DNA sequence: TGTGCCAGCAGCTTCCCGGATTCACCCCTCCACTTT.

As regards this clonotype: A clone one base away is much larger, so this may be a read error. The genes are TRBV5-6 and TRBJ2-3, with TRBD2 matching 9 bases. In germline, CDR1 is SGHDT, CDR2 YYEEEE. The CDR3 spans 16 residues. V lost 4 bases and J lost 2; bases outside the gene matches: 8. In DNA form, the CDR3 reads TGTGCCAGCAGCACAGCGGGGGGCTCTGACACAGATACGCAGTATTTT. Its protein product is CASSTAGGSDTDTQYF.

This clonotype was detected many times. The rearrangement uses TRBV12-3 or TRBV12-4 and TRBJ2-5, with 9 bases lining up with TRBD2. Germline trimming cut 6 bases from V and 5 bases from J; bases unmatched to any gene: 10. This CDR3 comprises 15 residues. CDR3 sequence: CASSPGLAIQETQYF. The CDR3 nucleotides are TGTGCCAGCAGCCCCGGACTAGCGATTCAGGAGACCCAGTACTTC.

This clonotype was seen repeatedly, ten times or more. The chain has TRBV7-2 and TRBJ2-3; tentatively, D is TRBD1 (5 bases). V was cut by 2 bases and J by 1 base, with 10 bases left in between. CDR3 length equals 15 residues. CDR1 is SGHTA and CDR2 is FQGNSA in the germline V gene. The CDR3 sequence: CASSLKSRGTDTQYF. CDR3 bases: TGTGCCAGCAGCTTAAAGAGCAGGGGCACAGATACGCAGTATTTT.

This chain joins TRBV28 and TRBJ1-2; D possibly corresponds to TRBD1 (6 bases). Trimming stripped 3 bases from V and 6 bases from J, with 20 bases between. CDR3 length: 16 amino acids. The germline gives CDR1 MDHEN, CDR2 SYDVKM. The DNA for the CDR3 is TGTGCCAGCAGTTTTATCCTCGGCAGGGACACCAATGGCTACACCTTC. It yields the protein CASSFILGRDTNGYTF.

This clonotype was detected a few times. The chain carries TRBV27 and TRBJ1-2, with 9 bases aligning to TRBD1. There are 16 residues in the CDR3. The trim removed 6 bases at V and 2 bases at J, leaving 10 bases unmatched. From germline, CDR1 is MNHEY and CDR2 SMNVEV (reference sequence). CDR3: CASRFAYRGPNYGYTF. The CDR3 bases are TGTGCCAGCAGATTCGCCTACAGGGGGCCAAACTATGGCTACACCTTC.

This clonotype was observed a few times. The gene calls are TRBV4-2 and TRBJ2-6; 7 bases align to TRBD1. The CDR3 loop spans 16 amino acids. CDR1 is LGHNA, CDR2 YNFKEQ, per germline. V lost 4 bases, J lost 4 bases, and 7 bases stayed unmatched. The CDR3 reads CASSRRQGTGANVLTF. The DNA for the CDR3 is TGTGCCAGCAGCCGCCGACAGGGTACCGGGGCCAACGTCCTGACTTTC.

This clonotype was counted many times. The chain recombines TRBV5-1 with TRBJ2-3; perhaps TRBD2 as D (6 bases). This CDR3 is built from 19 residues. Germline V gives CDR1 SGHRS, CDR2 YFSETQ. V was clipped by 4 bases and J by 2 bases, with 26 bases between them. In DNA form, the CDR3 reads TGCGCCAGCAGCGTAGGAAATGGGGGGAGGAGAAGGGTCACAGATACGCAGTATTTT. Amino acid sequence: CASSVGNGGRRRVTDTQYF.

This clonotype was seen a few times. A read error may explain this, as a much larger clone is one base away. The conserved phenylalanine or tryptophan is not found at the CDR3 terminus, so this likely reflects a read error. The gene calls are TRBV5-5 and TRBJ2-7, with D tentatively TRBD1 or TRBD2 (6 bases each). Germline V CDR1 and CDR2: SGHKS, YYEKEE (reference sequence). This CDR3 has 14 residues. Trimming removed 0 bases at V and 5 bases at J, with 12 bases between. The CDR3 coding sequence is TGTGCCAGCAGCTTGGGTTTCGGGGGCAACGAGCAGTACCTC. This codes for CASSLGFGGNEQYL.

This clonotype was seen repeatedly, ten times or more. The chain combines TRBV19 with TRBJ2-7; 8 bases fit TRBD2. V lost 3 bases to trimming and J lost 0 bases; unmatched junction nucleotides: 7. Germline V gene lookup returns CDR1 LNHDA and CDR2 SQIVND (reference sequence). CDR3 length equals 16 residues. CDR3 amino acids: CASSMSGGVASYEQYF. The CDR3 nucleotides read TGTGCCAGTAGTATGTCGGGGGGGGTTGCCTCCTACGAGCAGTACTTC.

This clonotype was observed at least ten times. CDR3 amino acids: CASSEMGHIAKNIQYF. The CDR3 nucleotides read TGTGCCAGCAGTGAAATGGGACACATAGCCAAAAACATTCAGTACTTC. This chain uses TRBV2 with TRBJ2-4; D might be TRBD1 (6 bases). Germline V gives CDR1 SNHLY, CDR2 FYNNEI. V lost 2 bases to trimming and J lost 0 bases, with 11 bases between them. The CDR3 sequence is 16 residues long.

The chain recombines TRBV5-6 with TRBJ1-1; D gene uncertain. Germline CDR1 is SGHDT and CDR2 is YYEEEE. The CDR3 runs to 14 residues. V lost 4 bases to trimming and J lost 5 bases, with 15 bases between them. This chain's CDR3 is CASSLRLNRTEAFF. In DNA form, the CDR3 reads TGTGCCAGCAGCCTTCGACTCAATCGGACTGAAGCTTTCTTT.

This clonotype has a count of ten or more. The rearrangement links TRBV12-1 to TRBJ2-7; no DNA check was done on the table's D call, TRBD1. TRBV12-1 is flagged as a pseudogene. This CDR3 is 15 amino acids long. The CDR3 sequence is CASSFFRDMDYEQYF. The CDR3 DNA is TGTGCCAGCAGCTTTTTTCGGGACATGGACTACGAGCAGTACTTC.

A remark on this clonotype: The junction does not match germline at one end; this may be a read error. The chain combines TRBV28 with TRBJ2-7, with 8 bases fitting TRBD2. The CDR3 is 15 amino acids. The germline gives CDR1 MDHEN, CDR2 SYDVKM. The chain's CDR3 is CTSKKPGLDPYEQYF. The DNA of the CDR3 is TGTACCAGCAAAAAACCGGGACTAGACCCCTACGAGCAGTACTTC.

In this sample, this clonotype turned up many times. This rearrangement joins TRBV20-1 to TRBJ2-3, with 11 bases lining up with TRBD2. The junction had 6 bases not matched to a gene; V was cut back by 3 bases and J by 1 base. Germline V CDR1 and CDR2: DFQATT, SNEGSKA (reference sequence). CDR3 length: 16 residues. The CDR3 coding sequence is TGCAGTGCTAGGCTTAGCGGGAGGGCCGGCACAGATACGCAGTATTTT. This encodes CSARLSGRAGTDTQYF.

In its sample, this clonotype was seen many times. The V call is TRBV14, the J call TRBJ2-5, with 7 bases lining up with TRBD2. The trim removed 1 base at V and 5 bases at J, leaving 4 bases unmatched. Germline V gene lookup returns CDR1 SGHDN and CDR2 FVKESK. The CDR3 consists of 14 residues. In DNA, the CDR3 is TGTGCCAGCAGCCAAGGTGGGGGGGTCGAGACCCAGTACTTC. Protein product: CASSQGGGVETQYF.

The sample holds many counts of this clonotype. The CDR3 sequence is CSVRGDSSYEQYF. CDR3 DNA: TGCAGCGTTCGGGGGGACAGCTCCTACGAGCAGTACTTC. This chain connects TRBV29-1 to TRBJ2-7; D may be TRBD1 or TRBD2 (7 bases each). There are 13 residues in the CDR3. Germline lookup yields CDR1 SQVTM and CDR2 ANQGSEA. V was pared by 5 bases and J by 0 bases, with 11 bases between.

This clonotype was found a few times. V usage is TRBV27 and J usage is TRBJ2-1, with D tentatively TRBD2 (5 bases). The CDR3 has 14 amino acids. V lost 4 bases to trimming and J lost 0 bases, with 7 bases between them. CDR1 is MNHEY, CDR2 SMNVEV, per germline (reference sequence). The CDR3 coding sequence is TGTGCCAGCAGTTCAGGACTCTCCTACAATGAGCAGTTCTTC. It is translated as CASSSGLSYNEQFF.

V is TRBV6-2 or TRBV6-3 and J is TRBJ1-5; D is unclear. The CDR3 is made up of 12 amino acids. V lost 2 bases to trimming and J lost 5 bases, with 4 bases between them. Germline-derived CDR1 and CDR2 are MNHEY and SVGEGT. The CDR3 loop is CASSYRHQPQHF. CDR3 nucleotide sequence: TGTGCCAGCAGTTACAGGCATCAGCCCCAGCATTTT.

Only a few counts were recorded for this clonotype. The rearrangement links TRBV28 to TRBJ1-5; D remains unclear. Trimming took off 4 bases at V and 0 bases at J, with 13 bases between the two ends. Germline loops: CDR1 MDHEN, CDR2 SYDVKM. CDR3 length equals 16 residues. The CDR3 nucleotides read TGTGCCAGCAGTTCTCCCCGGCGGTATAGCAATCAGCCCCAGCATTTT. Translated, it gives CASSSPRRYSNQPQHF.

Only a few counts were recorded for this clonotype. The chain uses TRBV27 and TRBJ2-1; D gene unclear. The CDR3 totals 16 residues. The germline V gene has CDR1 MNHEY and CDR2 SMNVEV (reference sequence). V dropped 1 base and J dropped 8 bases, with 18 bases sitting between them. The CDR3 nucleotides read TGTGCCAGCAGTTTATTCCCCTTTGTCGGGTCGGATGAGCAGTTCTTC. Residues: CASSLFPFVGSDEQFF.

A remark on this clonotype: The junction differs from germline at one of its ends, possibly a read error. This chain links TRBV19 with TRBJ1-2; D gene unclear. Germline-derived CDR1 and CDR2 are LNHDA and SQIVND (reference sequence). The CDR3 has 13 residues. The DNA of the CDR3 is TGTGCCAGTGCTATCAGTCCTAACTATGGCTGCACCTTC. It translates to CASAISPNYGCTF.

This clonotype was counted ten times or more. The chain uses TRBV12-3 or TRBV12-4 and TRBJ2-3, with TRBD1 identical over 9 bases. The J segment lost 4 bases and the V segment lost 1 base, leaving 3 bases of the junction unmatched. The CDR3 has 15 residues. The CDR3 DNA reads TGTGCCAGCAGTTTAGATAGGACAGGGGCAGATACGCAGTATTTT. It codes for CASSLDRTGADTQYF.